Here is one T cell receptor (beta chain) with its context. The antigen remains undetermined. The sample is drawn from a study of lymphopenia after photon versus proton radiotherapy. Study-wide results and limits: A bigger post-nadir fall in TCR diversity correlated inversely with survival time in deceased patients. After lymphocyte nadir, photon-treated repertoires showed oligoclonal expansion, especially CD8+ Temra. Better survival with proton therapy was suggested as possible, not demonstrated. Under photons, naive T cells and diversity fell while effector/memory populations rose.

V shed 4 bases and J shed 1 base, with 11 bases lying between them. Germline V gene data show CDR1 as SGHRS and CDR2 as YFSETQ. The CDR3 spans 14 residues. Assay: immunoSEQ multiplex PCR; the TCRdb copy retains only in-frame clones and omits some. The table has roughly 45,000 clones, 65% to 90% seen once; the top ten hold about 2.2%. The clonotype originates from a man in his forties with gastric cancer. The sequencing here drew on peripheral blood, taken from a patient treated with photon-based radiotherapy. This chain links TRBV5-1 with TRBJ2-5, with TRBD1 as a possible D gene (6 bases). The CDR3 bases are TGCGCCAGCAGCAGGGGGAACTTCCAAGAGACCCAGTACTTC. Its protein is CASSRGNFQETQYF.